The 29 T cell receptor beta chains below come from one sample, sequenced in a study of neurological immune-mediated disorders. One entry per CDR3 protein results from TCRdb running MiXCR on the 5' RACE reads. The sample shows 87,000 or so distinct CDR3 sequences, 3.5% to 4% of them seen only once. Material for sequencing was PBMCs. Receptors originate from a young woman with multiple sclerosis.

This clonotype was counted at least ten times. The rearrangement joins TRBV29-1 to TRBJ2-3; D unclear. This CDR3 has 11 amino acids. Germline CDR1 is SQVTM and CDR2 is ANQGSEA. The V and J ends lost 7 bases and 7 bases respectively, with 12 bases between them. The CDR3 here is CSGELGYTQYF. CDR3 nucleotides: TGCAGCGGGGAATTGGGATATACGCAGTATTTT.

This clonotype was recorded at least ten times. The rearrangement uses TRBV12-3 or TRBV12-4 and TRBJ1-1; the D gene is possibly TRBD1 (5 bases). V lost 6 bases and J lost 3, with 14 bases in between. The CDR3 consists of 14 residues. The CDR3 here is CASRVEGRYTEAFF. The CDR3 DNA follows: TGTGCCAGCAGAGTCGAGGGGAGGTACACTGAAGCTTTCTTT.

With respect to this clonotype: The junction shows a germline mismatch at one end, possibly a read error. The gene calls are TRBV3-1 and TRBJ1-6; TRBD1 matches at 7 bases. The CDR3 contains 14 residues. Germline loops: CDR1 LGHDT, CDR2 YNNKEL (reference sequence). CDR3 in amino acids: CASSSWDRNSTLNF. In DNA form, the CDR3 reads TGTGCCAGCAGTTCTTGGGACAGAAATTCAACCCTCAACTTT.

This clonotype was counted at least ten times. The chain uses TRBV5-1 and TRBJ2-1; 9 nucleotides align to TRBD2. Trimming cost V 4 bases and J 3 bases; bases outside gene matches: 8. This CDR3 has 16 residues. Germline values: CDR1 SGHRS, CDR2 YFSETQ. CDR3 amino acids: CASSPRERGDYNEQFF. In DNA, the CDR3 is TGCGCCAGCAGCCCCCGGGAGCGGGGGGACTACAATGAGCAGTTCTTC.

There are many counts of this clonotype. This chain uses TRBV6-2 or TRBV6-3 with TRBJ2-5; the D call may be TRBD1 or TRBD2 (5 bases each). Germline CDR1 MNHEY, CDR2 SVGEGT. Trimming took off 6 bases at V and 1 base at J, with 12 bases between the two ends. CDR3 length: 14 amino acids. The CDR3 DNA is TGTGCCAGCAGGGGAGACAGCCTCCAAGAGACCCAGTACTTC. It specifies CASRGDSLQETQYF.

This clonotype was detected a few times. The J gene is TRBJ2-3, the V gene TRBV6-1; 9 nucleotides align to TRBD2. The germline gives CDR1 MNHNS, CDR2 SASEGT. The CDR3 contains 18 residues. The J segment lost 6 bases and the V segment lost 2 bases, leaving 15 bases of the junction unmatched. For the CDR3, the DNA is TGTGCCAGCAGTGAATCGCTATATAGCGGGAGAAGTTCCGATACGCAGTATTTT. The encoded protein is CASSESLYSGRSSDTQYF.

This clonotype was observed many times. The chain uses TRBV5-4 and TRBJ2-2; D unclear. This CDR3 has 14 residues. CDR1 and CDR2 from the germline V gene are SGHNT and YYREEE (reference sequence). V lost 4 bases to trimming and J lost 6 bases, with 13 bases between them. The CDR3 sequence is CASSAQLSPGELFF. Written as DNA, the CDR3 is TGTGCCAGCAGCGCCCAACTAAGCCCCGGGGAGCTGTTTTTT.

In this sample, this clonotype turned up many times. The chain carries TRBV5-1 and TRBJ2-3; D gene unclear. Germline V CDR1 and CDR2: SGHRS, YFSETQ. The CDR3 consists of 14 residues. Between the trimmed V and J ends, which lost 0 bases and 2 bases, there was a span of 7 bases. The CDR3 region has the DNA TGCGCCAGCAGCTTGGACGCGGCCACAGATACGCAGTATTTT. Amino acids: CASSLDAATDTQYF.

This clonotype was counted ten times or more. The chain employs TRBV27 and TRBJ2-2; 7 bases match TRBD1. Germline CDR1 reads MNHEY; CDR2 reads SMNVEV (reference sequence). V trimming: 1 base; J trimming: 7 bases; junction bases outside the gene matches: 3. This CDR3 has 14 amino acids. CDR3 protein: CASSLYRGHGELFF. The CDR3 DNA reads TGTGCCAGCAGTTTATACAGGGGTCACGGGGAGCTGTTTTTT.

This clonotype was seen ten or more times. The V call is TRBV4-3, the J call TRBJ1-1; D may be TRBD1 (6 bases). Per the germline V gene, CDR1 is LGHNA and CDR2 is YSLEER. The V and J ends lost 0 bases and 1 base respectively, with 9 bases between them. This CDR3 comprises 15 residues. The CDR3 sequence is CASSQEPGQNTEAFF. The CDR3, as DNA: TGCGCCAGCAGCCAAGAACCGGGACAGAACACTGAAGCTTTCTTT.

This clonotype was detected ten times or more. J is TRBJ2-6 and V is TRBV6-6, with D perhaps matching TRBD1 (6 bases). Germline CDR1 reads MNHNY; CDR2 reads SVGAGI (reference sequence). The germline V and J ends were trimmed by 2 bases and 0 bases, with 11 bases remaining between them. The CDR3 contains 17 residues. The CDR3: CASSYVGGFSGANVLTF. The CDR3 DNA follows: TGTGCCAGCAGTTACGTTGGGGGCTTCTCTGGGGCCAACGTCCTGACTTTC.

Ten or more counts support this clonotype. This rearrangement joins TRBV29-1 to TRBJ2-1, with D perhaps TRBD2 (6 bases). This CDR3 contains 11 residues. Trimming shortened V by 7 bases and J by 10 bases, and 14 bases separated the two germline ends. Germline V gene data show CDR1 as SQVTM and CDR2 as ANQGSEA. The chain's CDR3 is CSAGVLAEQFF. CDR3 nucleotides: TGCAGCGCGGGGGTCCTAGCGGAGCAGTTCTTC.

The table lists this clonotype with many counts. This chain joins TRBV20-1 and TRBJ2-7, with D perhaps TRBD2 (5 bases). Germline CDR1 DFQATT, CDR2 SNEGSKA (reference sequence). Trimming cost V 0 bases and J 5 bases, with 17 bases left between them. CDR3 size: 15 residues. CDR3 amino acids: CSARDTGGPWHEQYF. The CDR3 coding sequence is TGCAGTGCTAGAGATACCGGCGGGCCCTGGCACGAGCAGTACTTC.

Ten or more counts support this clonotype. The genes are TRBV12-3 or TRBV12-4 and TRBJ2-2, with D possibly called TRBD1 or TRBD2 (6 bases each). The CDR3 has 14 residues. Deletions cut 7 bases from V and 9 bases from J, with 18 bases between. As DNA, the CDR3 is TGTGCCAGCACCAGGAGGGGGAATAGTTGGGAGCTGTTTTTT. This encodes CASTRRGNSWELFF.

This clonotype was observed many times. The chain has TRBV7-3 and TRBJ1-5; 7 bases agree with TRBD1. Germline V CDR1 and CDR2: SGHTA, FQGTGA. V shed 5 bases, J shed 5 bases, and the junction held 12 bases outside the gene matches. The CDR3 has 16 amino acids. The CDR3 nucleotides are TGTGCCAGCAGCGTGATAGACAGGGCCGGCGATCAGCCCCAGCATTTT. It translates to CASSVIDRAGDQPQHF.

To note about this clonotype: A junction boundary mismatches the germline segment, possibly from a read error. The chain joins TRBV13 to TRBJ2-6; TRBD1 is a possible D gene (5 bases). The CDR3 has 16 residues. CDR1 and CDR2 from the germline V gene are PRHDT and FYEKMQ (reference sequence). The chain's CDR3 is CASSLGRSSGAKVLTF. The CDR3 DNA follows: TGTGCCAGCAGCCTTGGACGCAGCTCTGGGGCCAAAGTCCTGACTTTC.

This clonotype was counted ten times or more. The genes are TRBV29-1 and TRBJ2-3; TRBD2 might be the D (5 bases). The CDR3 has 14 amino acids. V lost 0 bases and J 1 base, leaving 8 bases between the germline ends. Germline V CDR1 and CDR2: SQVTM, ANQGSEA. DNA for the CDR3: TGCAGCGTTGAAGATCCCGGGGGCACAGATACGCAGTATTTT. This encodes CSVEDPGGTDTQYF.

Many counts were recorded for this clonotype. The J gene is TRBJ1-6, the V gene TRBV7-9; TRBD1 matches at 9 bases. In germline, CDR1 is SEHNR, CDR2 FQNEAQ (reference sequence). The CDR3 is made up of 15 amino acids. Trimming at V came to 5 bases and at J to 9 bases, leaving 8 bases not matched to a gene. The CDR3 sequence: CASSLGTGRPSPLHF. The CDR3 DNA follows: TGTGCCAGCAGCCTTGGGACAGGGAGGCCTTCACCCCTCCACTTT.

The V gene is TRBV5-1, the J gene TRBJ2-1; 9 bases fit TRBD2. CDR1 is SGHRS and CDR2 is YFSETQ in the germline V gene. CDR3 length equals 12 residues. Trimming took 6 bases from V and 6 from J; bases not matched to a gene: 1. CDR3 DNA sequence: TGCGCCAGCACGACTAGCGGCAATGAGCAGTTCTTC. This codes for CASTTSGNEQFF.

This clonotype was seen many times. CDR3 region: CASGTGELFF. CDR3 DNA: TGTGCCAGCGGGACCGGGGAGCTGTTTTTT. The V and J genes are TRBV19 and TRBJ2-2; no definite D call. This CDR3 comprises 10 residues. V was clipped by 9 bases and J by 5 bases, with 4 bases between them. Germline values: CDR1 LNHDA, CDR2 SQIVND (reference sequence).

This clonotype was seen more than once but under ten times. The junction shows a germline mismatch at one end, possibly a read error. The rearrangement links TRBV15 to TRBJ2-4; D is ambiguous. The germline V gene encodes CDR1 LNHNV and CDR2 YYDKDF (reference sequence). This CDR3 comprises 13 residues. The CDR3, as DNA: TGTGCCAACAGCTCCATCGGAGAAAACATTCAGTACTTC. It codes for CANSSIGENIQYF.

This clonotype was counted a few times. V and J are TRBV20-1 and TRBJ1-1; possibly TRBD1 for D (6 bases). V lost 7 bases and J 5 bases, leaving 17 bases between the germline ends. The CDR3 totals 13 residues. Germline V gene lookup returns CDR1 DFQATT and CDR2 SNEGSKA (reference sequence). The DNA for the CDR3 is TGCAGTGACCAGGGAAAGGGGGTGACTGAAGCTTTCTTT. Residues: CSDQGKGVTEAFF.

This clonotype was observed many times. This sequence joins TRBV29-1 and TRBJ1-2; a weak D match, TRBD1 (6 bases). The CDR3 runs to 12 residues. Germline V gives CDR1 SQVTM, CDR2 ANQGSEA. Trimming removed 4 bases at V and 4 bases at J, with 10 bases between. The CDR3 region is CSVGDRFYGYTF. The CDR3 DNA reads as TGCAGCGTTGGAGACAGGTTCTATGGCTACACCTTC.

This clonotype has a count of ten or more. V usage is TRBV5-1 and J usage is TRBJ1-3; the match to TRBD1 covers 10 bases. CDR3 length: 17 residues. The V gene end was trimmed by 3 bases and the J gene end by 0 bases; junction bases not matched to a gene: 6. Germline assignment: CDR1 SGHRS and CDR2 YFSETQ. The CDR3 DNA follows: TGCGCCAGCAGCTCTGGGACAGGGGCCGACTCTGGAAACACCATATATTTT. Its translation: CASSSGTGADSGNTIYF.

This clonotype was seen repeatedly, ten times or more. The CDR3 region is CASSEWAASYNEQFF. CDR3 coding DNA: TGTGCCAGCAGTGAATGGGCAGCCTCCTACAATGAGCAGTTCTTC. This sequence joins TRBV6-1 and TRBJ2-1; no firm D call. Deletions cut 2 bases from V and 0 bases from J, with 8 bases between. The CDR3 totals 15 residues. Germline CDR1 is MNHNS and CDR2 is SASEGT.

This clonotype came up many times. The chain recombines TRBV5-1 with TRBJ2-1; 13 bases align to TRBD2. The CDR3 loop spans 16 amino acids. Trimming cost V 5 bases and J 2 bases; bases outside gene matches: 4. Germline CDR1 SGHRS, CDR2 YFSETQ. The CDR3 DNA sequence: TGCGCCAGCAGTGAGACTAGCGGGGGGCCCTACAATGAGCAGTTCTTC. It codes for CASSETSGGPYNEQFF.

This clonotype occurred many times. CDR3 DNA: TGTGCCAGCAGTGACTTCTCGGGGGCCAACACTGAAGCTTTCTTT. Its protein is CASSDFSGANTEAFF. The chain combines TRBV25-1 with TRBJ1-1, with D possibly TRBD1 on 6 matching bases. The V end was cut by 3 bases, the J end by 2 bases, with 13 bases between. This CDR3 is 15 amino acids long. Germline values: CDR1 MGHDK, CDR2 SYGVNS. The whole variable domain, remainder taken from reference TRBV25-1 and TRBJ1-1, is EADIYQTPRYLVIGTGKKITLECSQTMGHDKMYWYQQDPGMELHLIHYSYGVNSTEKGDLSSESTVSRIRTEHFPLTLESARPSHTSQYLCASSDFSGANTEAFFGQGTRLTVV.

This clonotype was recorded many times. This chain links TRBV7-9 with TRBJ1-2, with 9 bases matching TRBD1. CDR3 length: 16 residues. Trimming took 2 bases from V and 6 from J; bases not matched to a gene: 10. The germline CDR1 and CDR2 sequences are SEHNR and FQNEAQ (reference sequence). The CDR3 loop reads CASSLFFDRGGHGYTF. In DNA, the CDR3 is TGTGCCAGCAGCTTATTCTTCGACAGGGGGGGTCATGGCTACACCTTC.

At least ten counts were recorded for this clonotype. This chain joins TRBV3-1 and TRBJ2-3, with 10 bases matching TRBD2. Germline lookup yields CDR1 LGHDT and CDR2 YNNKEL (reference sequence). Trimming took 1 base from V and 0 from J; bases not matched to a gene: 4. This CDR3 has 17 residues. The CDR3 sequence is CASSQVTAGGSTDTQYF. CDR3 nucleotides: TGTGCCAGCAGCCAAGTTACAGCGGGAGGGAGCACAGATACGCAGTATTTT.